The 19 T cell receptor beta chains reported below all come from one sample, sequenced in a study of cytomegalovirus exposure and HLA in healthy donors. PCR primers comprised 60 Vbeta and 13 Jbeta primers. The assay was immunoSEQ multiplex PCR, and TCRdb's table has in-frame clones only and misses some. The sample lists about 82,000 clones, over 65% seen once, with more than 2.5% in the top ten. Sequenced material: PBMCs. These TCRs come from a man aged 45-65 years in good health and CMV-seronegative.

A word on this clone: Other DNA sequences in this specimen translate into the identical CDR3. The gene calls are TRBV28 and TRBJ2-3; 11 bases are a match to TRBD2. The CDR3 is 14 residues long. Germline V gives CDR1 MDHEN, CDR2 SYDVKM. Unmatched junction bases numbered 2, after V lost 8 bases and J lost 1 base. Here the CDR3 reads CASRLAGRTDTQYF. The CDR3 DNA follows: TGTGCCAGCCGACTAGCGGGGCGCACAGATACGCAGTATTTT.

The chain employs TRBV18 and TRBJ1-2; 8 bases fit TRBD1. Germline loops: CDR1 KGHSH, CDR2 LQKENI. V lost 3 bases, J lost 4 bases, and 7 bases stayed unmatched. This CDR3 comprises 15 residues. The CDR3 reads CASSPSGQGGYGYTF. The CDR3 DNA reads TGTGCCAGCTCACCTTCCGGACAGGGAGGCTATGGCTACACCTTC.

In this sample, this clone turned up once. This chain uses TRBV5-4 with TRBJ1-2, with TRBD1 as a possible D gene (5 bases). CDR1 SGHNT and CDR2 YYREEE come from the germline V gene (reference sequence). This CDR3 is 15 amino acids long. V dropped 0 bases and J dropped 7 bases, with 16 bases sitting between them. As DNA, the CDR3 is TGTGCCAGCAGCTTGGAGGGAGGGGAGGCCGCTGGCTACACCTTC. It codes for CASSLEGGEAAGYTF.

The genes are TRBV27 and TRBJ1-2, with D maybe TRBD1 (6 bases). Trimming removed 6 bases at V and 4 bases at J, with 12 bases between. Germline values: CDR1 MNHEY, CDR2 SMNVEV (reference sequence). CDR3 length: 13 amino acids. The CDR3 coding sequence is TGTGCCAGCAGACCCGGACAGTCCTATGGCTACACCTTC. Residues: CASRPGQSYGYTF.

This clone was seen a single time. The chain uses TRBV18 and TRBJ1-4; possible D gene TRBD1, 6 bases. V was pared by 2 bases and J by 7 bases, with 11 bases between. The CDR3 contains 14 residues. Per the germline V gene, CDR1 is KGHSH and CDR2 is LQKENI. In nucleotides, the CDR3 is TGTGCCAGCTCACCAGGGGGGGCCGTTGAAAAACTGTTTTTT. Amino acid sequence: CASSPGGAVEKLFF.

This clone was counted once. The rearrangement uses TRBV4-1 and TRBJ2-5, with TRBD2 matching 7 bases. Germline CDR1 is MGHRA and CDR2 is YSYEKL. The CDR3 has 13 amino acids. V trimming: 1 base; J trimming: 11 bases; junction bases outside the gene matches: 7. CDR3 in DNA: TGCGCCAGCAGCCAAGCAGGGTTGCGGGAGCAGTACTTC. Residues: CASSQAGLREQYF.

This chain joins TRBV5-4 and TRBJ2-1; 7 bases agree with TRBD1. The CDR3 consists of 13 residues. Trimming took 2 bases from V and 6 from J; bases not matched to a gene: 2. Germline V CDR1 and CDR2: SGHNT, YYREEE (reference sequence). The CDR3 loop reads CASSLTGANEQFF. CDR3 DNA: TGTGCCAGCAGCTTAACAGGGGCCAATGAGCAGTTCTTC.

The J gene is TRBJ2-5, the V gene TRBV7-2; 9 bases map to TRBD2. The CDR3 contains 15 residues. After removal of 1 base from V and 5 bases from J, the junction contained 5 bases not matched to a gene. Germline lookup yields CDR1 SGHTA and CDR2 FQGNSA. For the CDR3, the DNA is TGTGCCAGCAGCTTAGAGGGGCTAGCGGGGGAGACCCAGTACTTC. As protein: CASSLEGLAGETQYF.

The V and J genes are TRBV4-1 and TRBJ2-2; a possible D gene is TRBD1 (5 bases). The CDR3 length is 16 residues. The V end was cut by 1 base, the J end by 8 bases, with 17 bases between. CDR1 and CDR2 from the germline V gene are MGHRA and YSYEKL. CDR3 loop: CASSQGQGRKGGELFF. In DNA, the CDR3 is TGCGCCAGCAGCCAAGGCCAGGGAAGGAAGGGTGGGGAGCTGTTTTTT.

V is TRBV6-5 and J is TRBJ2-7; 7 nucleotides align to TRBD2. CDR3 length: 16 amino acids. Germline CDR1 and CDR2: MNHEY and SVGAGI. After removal of 0 bases from V and 4 bases from J, the junction contained 9 bases not matched to a gene. DNA for the CDR3: TGTGCCAGCAGTTACTCGGGGAGGGTTGGGGGGTACGAGCAGTACTTC. This sequence encodes CASSYSGRVGGYEQYF.

The genes are TRBV20-1 and TRBJ1-1; D unclear. Per the germline V gene, CDR1 is DFQATT and CDR2 is SNEGSKA (reference sequence). With 5 bases removed from V and 10 bases from J, the gap between germline ends came to 8 bases. The CDR3 contains 9 residues. This CDR3 reads CSARVAAFF. The CDR3, as DNA: TGCAGTGCTCGGGTAGCAGCTTTCTTT.

The rearrangement links TRBV5-6 to TRBJ2-1, with D possibly TRBD2 on 6 matching bases. This CDR3 comprises 13 residues. The V gene lost 6 bases and the J gene lost 6 bases, with 13 bases spanning the gap. CDR1 and CDR2 (germline): SGHDT, YYEEEE. The CDR3 is CASTQGGANEQFF. In nucleotides, the CDR3 is TGTGCCAGCACGCAGGGCGGGGCCAATGAGCAGTTCTTC.

The rearrangement joins TRBV27 to TRBJ1-4, with D perhaps matching TRBD1 (5 bases). CDR1 MNHEY and CDR2 SMNVEV come from the germline V gene (reference sequence). The CDR3 is made up of 17 amino acids. Trimming took 5 bases from V and 4 from J, leaving 20 bases between them. CDR3 DNA sequence: TGTGCCAGCAGTCCAAGGGGACTGAGAGGGATTAATGAAAAACTGTTTTTT. This translates into CASSPRGLRGINEKLFF. The full variable domain, its missing parts supplied by reference TRBV27 and TRBJ1-4, is EAQVTQNPRYLITVTGKKLTVTCSQNMNHEYMSWYRQDPGLGLRQIYYSMNVEVTDKGDVPEGYKVSRKEKRNFPLILESPSPNQTSLYFCASSPRGLRGINEKLFFGSGTQLSVL.

V gene TRBV2 combines with J gene TRBJ1-4; maybe TRBD1 (6 bases). Germline CDR1 and CDR2: SNHLY and FYNNEI. CDR3 length: 14 amino acids. Trimming cost V 7 bases and J 6 bases, with 15 bases left between them. The CDR3 here is CASKRRGADEKLFF. Written as DNA, the CDR3 is TGTGCCAGCAAAAGGCGGGGGGCGGATGAAAAACTGTTTTTT.

V usage is TRBV19 and J usage is TRBJ2-3; TRBD1 matches 11 bases. The junction had 9 bases not matched to a gene; V was cut back by 10 bases and J by 3 bases. Germline V lookup: CDR1 LNHDA, CDR2 SQIVND (reference sequence). CDR3 length: 15 amino acids. The CDR3 region is CATTGQGAVTDTQYF. The DNA for the CDR3 is TGTGCCACCACCGGACAGGGGGCTGTTACAGATACGCAGTATTTT.

The V call is TRBV12-5, the J call TRBJ2-7; TRBD1 might be the D (6 bases). Germline V gives CDR1 LGHNT, CDR2 FRNRAP. V was pared by 7 bases and J by 3 bases, with 28 bases between. The CDR3 is made up of 18 amino acids. The CDR3 loop is CASALSGKGETTNYEQYF. Written as DNA, the CDR3 is TGTGCTAGTGCCCTATCCGGGAAGGGGGAAACAACTAACTACGAGCAGTACTTC.

CDR3 bases: TGTGCCTGGAGTCCCACAGGGGCCTACGAGCAGTACTTC. Its translation is CAWSPTGAYEQYF. The gene calls are TRBV30 and TRBJ2-7; 7 nucleotides match TRBD1. CDR1 and CDR2 from the germline V gene are GTSNPN and SVGIG (reference sequence). The V segment lost 2 bases and the J segment 2 bases; nucleotides outside the gene matches: 3. The CDR3 consists of 13 residues.

The genes are TRBV7-3 and TRBJ2-3; possibly TRBD2 for D (6 bases). The CDR3 has 14 residues. Trimming pared 5 bases from V and 2 bases from J, leaving 11 bases between. CDR1 and CDR2 from the germline V gene are SGHTA and FQGTGA. The CDR3 region has the DNA TGTGCCAGCAGCGGCGGGGCGTACACAGATACGCAGTATTTT. As protein: CASSGGAYTDTQYF.

The J gene is TRBJ1-3, the V gene TRBV5-6, with D uncertain. Matching the DNA end better, TRBJ2-2 makes the J call doubtful. This CDR3 spans 13 amino acids. Germline lookup yields CDR1 SGHDT and CDR2 YYEEEE. For the CDR3, the DNA is TGTGCCAGCAGCTTGGTAGGTCACGGGGAGCTGTTTTTT. It is translated as CASSLVGHGELFF.